The rows below give T cell receptor beta chains drawn from one sample of a study of blood T cells in healthy people across ages. TCRdb called the 5' RACE reads again in MiXCR, with one record for every CDR3 protein. The sample lists around 900,000 distinct CDR3 sequences, roughly 51% occurring once. Source material: blood. The receptors shown here come from a woman aged 55 to 70 in good health. The CDR3 runs from the conserved cysteine through the conserved F or W. Each record gives: V gene, J gene, D gene, clone size, CDR3 DNA, CDR3 protein. The D gene is left open where the match is weak. Clone size is stated in some rows and not others, as once, few, many or a class when expanded.

v_gene: TRBV12-3/TRBV12-4; j_gene: TRBJ1-1; d_gene: TRBD1; abundance: .; CDR3nt: TGTGCCAGCAGTGGGCCCGGGACAGGGGTTATAGCTGAAGCTTTCTTT; CDR3aa: CASSGPGTGVIAEAFF
v_gene: TRBV7-2; j_gene: TRBJ2-7; d_gene: .; abundance: .; CDR3nt: TGTGCCAGCAGCGAAGGGACCGAGCAGTACTTC; CDR3aa: CASSEGTEQYF
v_gene: TRBV15; j_gene: TRBJ2-7; d_gene: .; abundance: few; CDR3nt: TGTGCCACCAGTGAGTCGGAATCCTACGAGCAGTACTTC; CDR3aa: CATSESESYEQYF
v_gene: TRBV29-1; j_gene: TRBJ2-1; d_gene: TRBD2; abundance: .; CDR3nt: TGCAGCGCCCAGACTAGCGGAGACAATGAGCAGTTCTTC; CDR3aa: CSAQTSGDNEQFF
v_gene: TRBV6-1; j_gene: TRBJ1-5; d_gene: .; abundance: .; CDR3nt: TGTGCCAGCAGGTGGGAAATTAATCAGCCCCAGCATTTT; CDR3aa: CASRWEINQPQHF
v_gene: TRBV7-2; j_gene: TRBJ2-5; d_gene: .; abundance: .; CDR3nt: TGTGCCAGCAGCTTTAACCTGGGGACCATACAAGAGACCCAGTACTTC; CDR3aa: CASSFNLGTIQETQYF
v_gene: TRBV6-5; j_gene: TRBJ1-2; d_gene: .; abundance: .; CDR3nt: TGTGCCAGCAGTCCCCCCCGGCCAGCCAAATATGGCTACACCTTC; CDR3aa: CASSPPRPAKYGYTF
v_gene: TRBV4-2; j_gene: TRBJ2-3; d_gene: TRBD2; abundance: .; CDR3nt: TGTGCCAGCAGCCAGCGACCGGCTAGCGGACTGGTAGATACGCAGTATTTT; CDR3aa: CASSQRPASGLVDTQYF
v_gene: TRBV20-1; j_gene: TRBJ2-3; d_gene: TRBD1; abundance: .; CDR3nt: TGCAGTGCTAGTGGGGACAGGTTGTACACAGATACGCAGTATTTT; CDR3aa: CSASGDRLYTDTQYF
v_gene: TRBV28; j_gene: TRBJ2-6; d_gene: TRBD2; abundance: .; CDR3nt: TGTGCCAGCACACCGGGACTAGGTACCTCTGGGGCCAACGTCCTGACTTTC; CDR3aa: CASTPGLGTSGANVLTF
v_gene: TRBV20-1; j_gene: TRBJ2-7; d_gene: TRBD2; abundance: .; CDR3nt: TGCAGTGCTGGCCCCGGGACTAGCGGGAGATTCAACGAGCAGTACTTC; CDR3aa: CSAGPGTSGRFNEQYF
v_gene: TRBV5-1; j_gene: TRBJ1-1; d_gene: .; abundance: .; CDR3nt: TGCGCCAGCAGCTCATTGACCATGAACACTGAAGCTTTCTTT; CDR3aa: CASSSLTMNTEAFF
v_gene: TRBV6-2/TRBV6-3; j_gene: TRBJ2-1; d_gene: .; abundance: .; CDR3nt: TGTGCCAGCAGTTATTCGGGACGATCACGGTTCTTC; CDR3aa: CASSYSGRSRFF
v_gene: TRBV2; j_gene: TRBJ2-7; d_gene: .; abundance: few; CDR3nt: TGTGCCAGCGACCTACAGGACTACGAGCAGTACTTC; CDR3aa: CASDLQDYEQYF
v_gene: TRBV25-1; j_gene: TRBJ1-6; d_gene: TRBD1; abundance: .; CDR3nt: TGTGCCAGCAACCCGGACAGGGGACGTAATTCACCCCTCCACTTT; CDR3aa: CASNPDRGRNSPLHF
v_gene: TRBV27; j_gene: TRBJ1-2; d_gene: TRBD1; abundance: .; CDR3nt: TGTGCCAGCAGTCCGCGGGGACAGGGATGTGGCTACACCTTC; CDR3aa: CASSPRGQGCGYTF
v_gene: TRBV18; j_gene: TRBJ2-7; d_gene: .; abundance: few; CDR3nt: TGTGCCAGCTCACCACCTAGCCTCTACGAGCAGTACTTC; CDR3aa: CASSPPSLYEQYF
v_gene: TRBV5-1; j_gene: TRBJ2-1; d_gene: TRBD1; abundance: .; CDR3nt: TGCGCCAGCAGCTTGGCCGGGTCGGTTGACAGGGGGGCGGCGGATGAGCAGTTCTTC; CDR3aa: CASSLAGSVDRGAADEQFF
v_gene: TRBV29-1; j_gene: TRBJ1-1; d_gene: .; abundance: few; CDR3nt: TGCAGCGTTGTCGGGGGTCGCACTGAAGCTTTCTTT; CDR3aa: CSVVGGRTEAFF
v_gene: TRBV7-2; j_gene: TRBJ2-5; d_gene: TRBD1; abundance: many; CDR3nt: TGTGCCAGCAGCCCCACAGGACAGGCCTTGGAGACCCAGTACTTC; CDR3aa: CASSPTGQALETQYF
v_gene: TRBV6-2/TRBV6-3; j_gene: TRBJ2-1; d_gene: TRBD2; abundance: .; CDR3nt: TGTGCCAGCAGAAGGGCGGGAGGGTACGACAATGAGCAGCTCTTC; CDR3aa: CASRRAGGYDNEQLF
v_gene: TRBV4-3; j_gene: TRBJ2-7; d_gene: .; abundance: .; CDR3nt: TGCGCCAGCAGCCAAGATCGCCGCCTTGAGCAGTACTTC; CDR3aa: CASSQDRRLEQYF
v_gene: TRBV5-1; j_gene: TRBJ2-1; d_gene: TRBD2; abundance: .; CDR3nt: TGCGCCAGCAGCTCGAGGACTAGCGGGATGGTCAATGAGCAGTTCTTC; CDR3aa: CASSSRTSGMVNEQFF
v_gene: TRBV2; j_gene: TRBJ1-1; d_gene: TRBD1; abundance: few; CDR3nt: TGTGCCAGCAGTCACGACAGGGCTGAAGCTTTCTTT; CDR3aa: CASSHDRAEAFF
v_gene: TRBV19; j_gene: TRBJ2-4; d_gene: .; abundance: .; CDR3nt: TGTGCCAGTAGGGTAGAGGGCATTCAGTACTTC; CDR3aa: CASRVEGIQYF
v_gene: TRBV15; j_gene: TRBJ2-3; d_gene: TRBD2; abundance: .; CDR3nt: TGTGCCACCAGCAGCCCGGGGACTAGCGGTCTCACAGATACGCAGTATTTT; CDR3aa: CATSSPGTSGLTDTQYF
v_gene: TRBV20-1; j_gene: TRBJ2-7; d_gene: TRBD2; abundance: .; CDR3nt: TGCAGTGCTCCTTCTAGCGGGAGGGGGTGGAGCGAGCAGTACTTC; CDR3aa: CSAPSSGRGWSEQYF
v_gene: TRBV14; j_gene: TRBJ2-3; d_gene: .; abundance: .; CDR3nt: TGTGCCAGCAGCCAAGATACCCGGAGGGCCCTCCCTACAAATACGCAGTATTTT; CDR3aa: CASSQDTRRALPTNTQYF